The source of this T cell receptor (beta chain) is a study of cytomegalovirus exposure and HLA in healthy donors. The study ran its PCR with 60 Vbeta and 13 Jbeta primers. Repertoires were generated with immunoSEQ multiplex PCR, while TCRdb's copy carries only in-frame clones and drops some. The sample has 150,000 to 180,000 clones; more than 70% are singletons. Germline V gene sequence: CDR1 WNHNN, CDR2 SYGVQD (reference sequence). V gave up 8 bases and J gave up 4 bases, with 6 bases separating them. The CDR3 contains 11 residues. The chain couples TRBV10-1 to TRBJ2-1, with D tentatively TRBD1 (6 bases). Sequenced sample: PBMCs. This receptor was obtained from a woman aged 40 to 55 in good health and CMV-seropositive. CDR3 nucleotides: TGCGCCAGCGGACAGTACAATGAGCAGTTCTTC. Residues: CASGQYNEQFF.